This TCR beta chain was identified during a study of blood T cell repertoires in COVID-19. Study details: Both acute and convalescent COVID-19 samples were obtained from the United States, Italy and Spain.

In the authors' workflow: Amplified reference gene primers provided the basis for estimating nucleated cell counts. Repertoires were generated with immunoSEQ multiplex PCR, while TCRdb's copy carries only in-frame clones and drops some. V and J calls and clone size are given by that table; D and trimming were obtained from the DNA. The sample carries 350,000 to 500,000 clones, 70% to 90% recorded once. This CDR3 spans 13 amino acids. V dropped 3 bases and J dropped 6; count of bases not matched to a gene: 5. Germline V gene sequence: CDR1 DFQATT, CDR2 SNEGSKA (reference sequence). The receptor was isolated from a man younger than 30 with COVID-19, enrolled during active disease. This sequence joins TRBV20-1 and TRBJ2-1, with TRBD2 identical over 7 bases. The specimen sequenced was peripheral blood. The DNA for the CDR3 is TGCAGTGCTAGTGGCGGGAGCACCAATGAGCAGTTCTTC. Its translation: CSASGGSTNEQFF.